This T cell receptor (beta chain) was captured by sequencing in a study of cytomegalovirus exposure and HLA in healthy donors. Background on the study: Earlier results showed 117 million unique TCR beta sequences derived from approximately 170 million T cells. Study-wide points: HLA restriction was apparent for most CMV-associated TCR beta chains in a later analysis. The study had only CMV serostatus as immune exposure information.

V was trimmed by 1 base and J by 0 bases, leaving 12 bases between them. CDR1 and CDR2 (germline): SGHTA, FQGNSA. This CDR3 has 17 residues. As to this clone: Its antigen is not identified.

In the PCR, 60 Vbeta and 13 Jbeta primers were used. Measured with immunoSEQ multiplex PCR; TCRdb has only the in-frame clones, and not every one. The sample includes about 120,000 clones, 81% of them seen just once. The chain has TRBV7-2 and TRBJ1-4; D remains unclear. Material: PBMCs. The TCR sequence derives from a woman in her forties in good health and CMV-seronegative. The DNA for the CDR3 is TGTGCCAGCAGCTTAGAGCCGGAGGCTACAACTAATGAAAAACTGTTTTTT. It translates to CASSLEPEATTNEKLFF.